One sample yielded the 25 T cell receptor beta chains listed below, sequenced in a study of blood T cells in healthy people across ages. A sample-barcoded 5' primer and a J-beta primer mix were used in a second PCR of about 7 to 12 cycles. Each CDR3 protein gets one entry after TCRdb re-called the 5' RACE reads with MiXCR. The top ten clones hold approximately 2.1% of a sample with over 1,500,000 distinct CDR3 sequences, about 50% of them seen once. The specimen was blood. The receptors here all came from a woman in her 40s in good health.

This clonotype was recorded once. This chain connects TRBV7-9 to TRBJ2-3, with D uncertain. The ends were cut back, 5 bases at V and 5 bases at J, with 17 bases in the middle. Germline-derived CDR1 and CDR2 are SEHNR and FQNEAQ (reference sequence). This CDR3 comprises 15 residues. The CDR3 nucleotides are TGTGCCAGCAGCCCTGGAGATCGTATTAGAGATACGCAGTATTTT. Residues: CASSPGDRIRDTQYF.

This clonotype appeared a single time. The chain uses TRBV6-2 or TRBV6-3 and TRBJ2-7; D possibly matches TRBD1 or TRBD2 (5 bases each). The closer fit of TRBJ2-5 to the DNA end suggests the J call may be wrong. This CDR3 has 14 amino acids. Germline values: CDR1 MNHEY, CDR2 SVGEGT. CDR3 loop: CASTGAKPKETQYF. The CDR3, as DNA: TGTGCCAGCACCGGGGCTAAGCCCAAAGAGACCCAGTACTTC.

This clonotype came up once. The rearrangement joins TRBV28 to TRBJ2-5; the match to TRBD2 covers 8 bases. There are 12 residues in the CDR3. Germline assignment: CDR1 MDHEN and CDR2 SYDVKM. Germline trimming cut 6 bases from V and 11 bases from J; bases unmatched to any gene: 8. The CDR3 loop reads CASSSGGPKQYF. The CDR3 nucleotides are TGTGCCAGCAGCTCGGGGGGGCCCAAGCAGTACTTC.

The chain employs TRBV6-5 and TRBJ2-7; D is possibly TRBD2 (5 bases). Per germline, CDR1 MNHEY and CDR2 SVGAGI. The V end lost 6 bases, the J end lost 2 bases, and 20 bases lay between the germline ends. The CDR3 totals 16 residues. The CDR3 DNA reads as TGTGCCAGCAGCTCACGGACGGGAAACGTGGCCTACGAGCAGTACTTC. Translated, it gives CASSSRTGNVAYEQYF.

The CDR3 DNA reads as TGTGCCAGCTCACCCCTTGGACTAGCGGGGGGGTCCAACGAGCAGTACTTC. This gives the protein CASSPLGLAGGSNEQYF. The chain carries TRBV18 and TRBJ2-7; 15 positions match TRBD2. The trim removed 3 bases at V and 5 bases at J, leaving 8 bases unmatched. CDR3 length: 17 amino acids. Germline V gene data show CDR1 as KGHSH and CDR2 as LQKENI.

Concerning this clonotype: One end of the junction does not line up with germline, which may come from a read error. The chain has TRBV7-7 and TRBJ2-1, with D perhaps matching TRBD1 or TRBD2 (5 bases each). This CDR3 is 14 amino acids long. Germline V CDR1 and CDR2: SSHAT, FNYEAQ (reference sequence). CDR3 sequence reads: CASSLGLGRREQFF. In DNA, the CDR3 is TGTGCTAGCAGCTTAGGTTTGGGACGAAGAGAGCAGTTCTTC.

The V gene is TRBV27, the J gene TRBJ2-5; perhaps TRBD2 as D (6 bases). The germline CDR1 and CDR2 sequences are MNHEY and SMNVEV (reference sequence). There are 16 residues in the CDR3. Trimming left V 2 bases short and J 2 bases short, with 15 bases between. CDR3 nucleotide sequence: TGTGCCAGCAGTTTAGCCGCGGGGCTCAGTCAAGAGACCCAGTACTTC. Its translation is CASSLAAGLSQETQYF.

The V gene is TRBV7-8, the J gene TRBJ2-5; 7 nucleotides line up with TRBD1. The end of the DNA is better explained by TRBJ2-7, so the J call may be wrong. The CDR3 has 15 amino acids. Germline assignment: CDR1 SGHVS and CDR2 FQNEAQ. CDR3 in amino acids: CASSLAMTGLYEQYF. The CDR3 bases are TGTGCCAGCAGCTTGGCAATGACAGGGTTGTACGAGCAGTACTTC.

Turning to this clonotype: At one end, the junction sequence differs from germline, possibly due to a read error. This chain uses TRBV7-2 with TRBJ2-4; no firm D call. The J call could be wrong; TRBJ2-7 is a better fit for the DNA end. This CDR3 has 13 amino acids. The germline gives CDR1 SGHTA, CDR2 FQGNSA. The CDR3 spells CASSVRETYEQYF. Here the CDR3 DNA reads TGCGCCAGCAGCGTAAGGGAAACCTACGAGCAGTACTTC.

This rearrangement joins TRBV20-1 to TRBJ2-7; tentative D call: TRBD2 (6 bases). V gave up 7 bases and J gave up 3 bases, with 22 bases separating them. The length of the CDR3 is 15 residues. CDR1 is DFQATT and CDR2 is SNEGSKA in the germline V gene (reference sequence). The CDR3, as DNA: TGCAGTGTTCCTAGCGCATCTCAGGTTCGCTACGAGCAGTACTTC. Protein: CSVPSASQVRYEQYF.

This clonotype has just a few counts. The chain employs TRBV6-5 and TRBJ1-6; a weak D match, TRBD1 (5 bases). Per germline, CDR1 MNHEY and CDR2 SVGAGI. CDR3 length: 13 amino acids. Trimming left V 5 bases short and J 5 bases short, with 7 bases between. In DNA, the CDR3 is TGTGCCAGCAGTCAGGGTGATAATTCACCCCTCCACTTT. This gives the protein CASSQGDNSPLHF.

This chain's CDR3 is CASSYKGGPNEQFF. CDR3 DNA: TGTGCCAGCAGTTATAAGGGGGGGCCGAATGAGCAGTTCTTC. This sequence joins TRBV6-5 and TRBJ2-1, with D perhaps matching TRBD2 (7 bases). V was shortened by 3 bases and J by 7 bases, with 13 bases between the two germline ends. The CDR3 loop spans 14 amino acids. CDR1 and CDR2 (germline): MNHEY, SVGAGI.

V and J are TRBV9 and TRBJ1-2, with TRBD1 as a possible D gene (5 bases). This CDR3 region has 12 residues. Germline V gene lookup returns CDR1 SGDLS and CDR2 YYNGEE. The V end lost 1 base, the J end lost 7 bases, and 8 bases lay between the germline ends. CDR3 DNA: TGTGCCAGCAGCGTATCGGGGCTTGGCTACACCTTC. Translation gives CASSVSGLGYTF.

This clonotype was counted only a few times. This chain links TRBV6-5 with TRBJ2-4, with TRBD1 matching over 12 bases. Matching the DNA end better, TRBJ2-7 makes the J call doubtful. CDR3 size: 16 residues. In germline, CDR1 is MNHEY, CDR2 SVGAGI. CDR3 residues: CASSVSWDRGLGEQYF. DNA for the CDR3: TGTGCCAGCAGCGTATCTTGGGACAGGGGGCTTGGCGAGCAGTACTTC.

Regarding this clonotype: One end of the junction is discordant with germline, which a read error may explain. This sequence joins TRBV27 and TRBJ2-1, with D possibly TRBD1 on 6 matching bases. The CDR3 runs to 14 residues. Germline V gives CDR1 MNHEY, CDR2 SMNVEV (reference sequence). CDR3 sequence reads: CASSPRDIGNEQFF. The CDR3, as DNA: TGTGCCAGCAGTCCAAGGGACATTGGGAATGAACAGTTCTTC.

The chain employs TRBV15 and TRBJ1-4, with D possibly being TRBD1 (6 bases). Germline V gene data show CDR1 as LNHNV and CDR2 as YYDKDF (reference sequence). The V gene lost 0 bases and the J gene lost 10 bases, with 24 bases spanning the gap. The CDR3 spans 18 residues. The CDR3 DNA reads as TGTGCCACCAGCAGAGATCTGCACCTAGGCAGGGGTGATGGAAAACTGTTTTTT. It translates to CATSRDLHLGRGDGKLFF.

The chain links TRBV12-3 or TRBV12-4 to TRBJ1-6; D gene ambiguous. Trimming took off 0 bases at V and 7 bases at J, with 10 bases between the two ends. The CDR3 is 15 residues long. DNA for the CDR3: TGTGCCAGCAGTTTAGCCCCGGACGGGAATTCACCCCTCCACTTT. Residues: CASSLAPDGNSPLHF.

The chain has TRBV11-2 and TRBJ2-7; 7 bases match TRBD1. The end of the DNA aligns better with TRBJ2-5, so the J call may be wrong. Germline V gene data show CDR1 as SGHAT and CDR2 as FQNNGV. The length of the CDR3 is 17 residues. CDR3 sequence: CASSLGVYRGRGETQYF. The DNA for the CDR3 is TGTGCCAGCAGCTTAGGAGTCTACAGGGGAAGGGGGGAGACCCAGTACTTC.

The chain combines TRBV12-3 or TRBV12-4 with TRBJ2-3, with 11 nucleotides matching TRBD2. The V segment lost 6 bases and the J segment 4 bases; nucleotides outside the gene matches: 6. This CDR3 is 15 amino acids long. The CDR3 spells CASRWGLAAADTQYF. CDR3 sequence (DNA): TGTGCCAGCAGATGGGGACTAGCGGCCGCAGATACGCAGTATTTT.

The count of this clonotype is one. This chain connects TRBV5-6 to TRBJ2-5; D gene uncertain. Trimming stripped 2 bases from V and 11 bases from J, with 10 bases between. In germline, CDR1 is SGHDT, CDR2 YYEEEE. CDR3 length: 11 amino acids. The CDR3 loop reads CASSFKDEQYF. The CDR3 coding sequence is TGTGCCAGCAGCTTTAAGGATGAGCAGTACTTC.

This chain uses TRBV5-5 with TRBJ2-5; D is possibly TRBD2 (5 bases). The germline CDR1 and CDR2 sequences are SGHKS and YYEKEE (reference sequence). V was pared by 4 bases and J by 5 bases, with 21 bases between. This CDR3 spans 16 amino acids. CDR3 region: CASSMRTTSILETQYF. CDR3 coding DNA: TGTGCCAGCAGCATGCGCACAACTAGTATTCTGGAGACCCAGTACTTC. The whole variable domain, filled in from reference TRBV5-5 and TRBJ2-5, reads DAGVTQSPTHLIKTRGQQVTLRCSPISGHKSVSWYQQVLGQGPQFIFQYYEKEERGRGNFPDRFSARQFPNYSSELNVNALLLGDSALYLCASSMRTTSILETQYFGPGTRLLVL.

The genes are TRBV20-1 and TRBJ2-1, with TRBD2 matching 9 bases. With 6 bases clipped from V and 5 bases from J, the junction kept 11 bases outside the gene matches. Germline-derived CDR1 and CDR2 are DFQATT and SNEGSKA (reference sequence). This CDR3 is 15 amino acids long. The CDR3 nucleotides are TGCAGTGCCCATCCAGCGGGGGGAACCAACAATGAGCAGTTCTTC. Its protein is CSAHPAGGTNNEQFF.

This rearrangement joins TRBV28 to TRBJ1-2; TRBD1 agrees at 12 bases. Per germline, CDR1 MDHEN and CDR2 SYDVKM. The CDR3 contains 16 residues. The CDR3 coding sequence is TGTGCTCCGACATTGGGGACAGGGGGCTGGGACTATGGCTACACCTTC. This encodes CAPTLGTGGWDYGYTF.

The chain joins TRBV4-3 to TRBJ2-7, with unresolved D. Trimming took off 1 base at V and 3 bases at J, with 13 bases between the two ends. Germline CDR1 reads LGHNA; CDR2 reads YSLEER. The CDR3 runs to 15 residues. This chain's CDR3 is CASSQALTSHYEQYF. For the CDR3, the DNA is TGCGCCAGCAGCCAAGCCCTTACATCCCACTACGAGCAGTACTTC.

This clonotype came up a few times. The chain uses TRBV11-2 and TRBJ2-7; D is possibly TRBD1 or TRBD2 (5 bases each). The CDR3 sequence is 13 residues long. Germline V CDR1 and CDR2: SGHAT, FQNNGV. V lost 5 bases and J 6 bases, leaving 14 bases between the germline ends. The CDR3 loop reads CASSLQGVSEQYF. As DNA, the CDR3 is TGTGCCAGCAGCCTCCAGGGAGTCAGCGAGCAGTACTTC.